Described below is a single TCR beta chain sequence and its context. This clonotype was found once. The antigen it binds to is not known. Compared with germline, one end of the junction differs, possibly owing to a read error. CDR1 and CDR2, per the germline V gene, are SGHAT and FQNNGV. Inclusive of the bounding cysteine and phenylalanine, the CDR3 is 13 residues long. Only the CDR3 DNA is retained, 39 bases long and in frame from the first base. Library method: multiplex PCR. Sequencing was carried out with an Illumina HiSeq 4000. CDR3 regions were amplified by Arm-PCR with iRepertoire HTBI primers to construct TCR beta libraries. Before sequencing, the PCR products underwent gel purification. In the source study's methods: Gene usage analysis of CDR3 amino acid clonotypes relied on the roughly 58 TRBV and around 14 TRBJ segments identified across samples. Filtered high-quality paired reads were merged into contigs using COPE and FqMerger. BLAST was used to align contigs to IMGT TRBV, TRBD and TRBJ reference genes, and CDR3 was defined according to IMGT. Clonotypes above 0.1% frequency were classified as highly expanded clones. Repertoire diversity was measured by Shannon entropy, and V-J evenness by the Gini coefficient. Clonotypes shared by more than one individual were considered public. TCRdb reran the public reads through fastp at Q25 and MiXCR, keeping productive beta chains. Rows are unified per CDR3 protein, each entry keeping the most common DNA and genes. These V and J calls are TCRdb output, not the study's own analysis. The sample table holds about half a million distinct CDR3 sequences, of which around 11% were seen once. The leading ten clones occupy approximately 9% of the sample.

The data derive from a study of regulatory T cells in long-lasting Graves disease (dated by TCRdb to the early 2020s). Turning to the overall study: Patients with newly diagnosed Graves' disease had been on antithyroid drugs for under 3 months. Patients with persistent Graves' disease were compared with patients with newly diagnosed Graves' disease using TCR sequencing and RNA sequencing of peripheral blood. The study was conducted in China and was registered as a clinical trial. TCR sequencing covered some 13 persistent and roughly 20 newly diagnosed Graves' disease patients, 33 samples in total.

Per the publication, the time point label means: newly diagnosed GD, antithyroid drugs for less than 3 months. For both TCR sequencing and RNA sequencing, RNA was extracted from PBMCs in TRIzol. The diagnosis of Graves' disease was made according to American Thyroid Association guidelines. Patients were recruited from an endocrinology department in Xi'an, China. Each patient gave 8.5 to 9.5 milliliters of peripheral blood, collected in an EDTA anticoagulant tube. Ficoll Paque Plus density gradient separation was used to isolate PBMCs, and no further T cell sorting was done. An Agilent 2100 Bioanalyzer and agarose gel were used to check RNA quality, while a NanoDrop 2000 measured RNA concentration. General study outcomes and caveats: Persistent Graves' disease patients showed lower TCR Shannon entropy and fewer highly expanded clones than newly diagnosed patients, suggesting clonal expansion. The authors acknowledged the small sample size as a limitation that may reduce accuracy. A larger number of public clonotypes was shared among persistent patients (around 2,700) than among newly diagnosed patients (about 990). The study examined only peripheral blood because the primary lesion, thyroid tissue, could not be accessed. Sequencing and analysis were limited to the TCR beta chain. TRBV28, TRBJ1-2 and TRBJ2-5 were preferentially used in persistent disease, while TRBV20-1 and TRBJ2-1 were favored in newly diagnosed disease.

These data were likewise used in another study, on T cells in Graves' hyperthyroidism and ophthalmopathy. Reported in the second study: Graves' hyperthyroidism was defined as stable when no progression to ophthalmopathy occurred over 18 months of follow-up. Hyperthyroidism patients were newly diagnosed, with disease duration under 2 months, and aged 18 to 65 years. Any patient with an uncontrolled infection, another autoimmune disease, pregnancy or lactation was excluded. Diagnoses relied on clinical symptoms, serum thyroxine and TRAb, thyroid ultrasound and orbital computed tomography. The first round of RT-PCR for the TCR CDR3 was performed with the HTBI primer set and the Qiagen OneStep RT-PCR kit. Most expanded thyroid clonotypes (frequency above 0.001) were also detected in blood, a finding suggesting that blood repertoires may reflect thyroid immune responses. Ophthalmopathy was separated from stable hyperthyroidism by a 13 V-J signature model, with around 88% sensitivity and 81% to 82% specificity obtained in cross-validation and 80%/75% obtained in testing. In validation, progression to ophthalmopathy was predicted by the model with almost 71% sensitivity and roughly 72% specificity, a median of around 5.9 months before onset. To identify distinguishing TCR V-J signatures, a discovery cohort of 90 to 100 patients was used, comprising 40 to 45 with Graves' ophthalmopathy and some 60 with stable Graves' hyperthyroidism. An independent validation cohort of around 19 hyperthyroidism patients and approximately 16 patients who later progressed to ophthalmopathy tested prospective prediction of ophthalmopathy. The roughly 94 discovery patients were randomly divided into training and test sets at a 7:3 ratio. In more than 5 Graves' hyperthyroidism patients, the study also compared T-cell repertoires from thyroid tissue with T-cell repertoires from blood. Following sampling, methimazole starting at 30 mg daily was given to hyperthyroidism patients, and high-dose intravenous methylprednisolone was given to ophthalmopathy patients. The libraries were constructed in a second round of multiplex PCR and then size-selected and purified. The libraries were sequenced on an Illumina HiSeq2000 using paired-end 100 bp reads. SOAPnuke was used to process the raw data, removing reads that contained adapters or uncalled bases, had a mean Phred below 15, or lacked an exact match to the constant primer or identifier. COPE v1.2.5 was used to merge high-quality paired reads, and clonotypes were defined as unique nucleotide sequences. MiTCR v1.1 was used to align the clonotypes against IMGT TRBV, TRBD and TRBJ reference segments. Only V-J combinations with frequency above 0.0001, covering roughly 99% of repertoires, were analysed. The TCS score was defined as the ratio of F50 (clonal expansion) to E x V (chaos), calculated using BLOSUM62-based TCRdist between CDR3 peptides within each V-J. Welch's t-statistics and random forest reduced some 510 V-J features to fewer than 15, which were used in a naive Bayes classifier (R e1071). Sample size was not statistically predetermined, and blinding of investigators to group allocation was not performed. TCR Vbeta CDR3 sequencing of some 140 peripheral blood samples (about 45 ophthalmopathy, 75 or so hyperthyroidism and 17 progressor patients) is reported in the paper.

The TCR was taken from a woman aged 25 to 45 with Graves disease. Donor details come from another sample of the same person, matched by shared clones. The sequences come from peripheral blood mononuclear cells (PBMCs), collected at new diagnosis, from a patient treated with antithyroid drugs. The chain links TRBV11-2 with TRBJ1-1; 10 bases in the junction line up with TRBD1. Here is the DNA: TGTGCCAACAGCTGGGACAGGGGAACTGAAGCTTTCTTT. This sequence encodes CANSWDRGTEAFF. The CDR3 plus the reference TRBV11-2 and TRBJ1-1 genes for the other parts give the full variable domain: EAGVAQSPRYKIIEKRQSVAFWCNPISGHATLYWYQQILGQGPKLLIQFQNNGVVDDSQLPKDRFSAERLKGVDSTLKIQPAKLEDSAVYLCANSWDRGTEAFFGQGTRLTVV.